This T cell receptor beta chain is drawn from a study of T cells in Graves' hyperthyroidism and ophthalmopathy. It was RNA transcripts that yielded the amplified TCR beta CDR3 regions. The TCR CDR3 was amplified in a first-round RT-PCR using the HTBI primer set. TCRdb reprocessed the multiplex PCR reads with MiXCR, giving one entry per CDR3 protein. The table has under 700,000 distinct CDR3 sequences, 46% seen once. Overall study findings and caveats: Most expanded thyroid clonotypes above 0.001 recurred in blood.

A lack of ophthalmopathy progression within 18 months defined stable Graves' hyperthyroidism. The study enrolled patients aged 18 to 65 with newly diagnosed hyperthyroidism of under 2 months' duration. Each diagnosis was grounded in clinical symptoms, serum thyroxine and TRAb, thyroid ultrasound, and orbital computed tomography. About this clonotype itself: Its antigen is not identified.

Germline V gene sequence: CDR1 SNHLY, CDR2 FYNNEI. The V segment lost 5 bases and the J segment 3 bases; nucleotides outside the gene matches: 10. CDR3 size: 15 residues. This TCR was recovered from a woman under 30 with Graves' hyperthyroidism. Sequenced input: peripheral blood or thyroid tissue (not recorded which). The chain couples TRBV2 to TRBJ2-7; 7 bases agree with TRBD1. The CDR3 coding sequence is TGTGCCAGCAGTTACTCGAACAGGGGCGACTACGAGCAGTACTTC. The encoded protein is CASSYSNRGDYEQYF.